This entry is about one T cell receptor (beta chain). Its antigen remains undetermined. No quality values exist for individual bases; no much larger clone is one base distant. CD8 naive samples consisted of CD45RO-negative cells that were positively selected for CCR7, yielding a CD45RA+CCR7+ population without TemRA cells. The donors were healthy, HIV-negative adults who had no recently reported acute infections or vaccinations. Every donor was a Caucasian adult residing in Nashville, Tennessee, USA. After blood collection by leukapheresis, PBMCs were isolated using Ficoll-Histopaque density gradient centrifugation and then cryopreserved in the vapor phase of liquid nitrogen. Purity and quantity of every magnetically sorted T cell population were checked by analytical flow cytometry. Genomic DNA was isolated from each sorted fraction and quantified by UV absorbance on a Nanodrop 2000c. TCR CDR3 regions were amplified from genomic DNA by multiplex PCR using the deep immunoSEQ assay. For each cell subset, the extracted genomic DNA was distributed evenly across all wells of several immunoSEQ 96-well plates, and each plate served as one replicate. For sorted subsets, roughly 200 ng of genomic DNA, equivalent to 25,000 to 35,000 T cell genomes, went into each replicate PCR. The purified libraries were quantified using a Qubit 3.0 fluorometer, sized with a Bioanalyzer 2100, and then quantified again using the KAPA Library Quantification kit. Each immunoSEQ 96-well plate was sequenced on its own single-read 150-cycle Illumina NextSeq 550 flow cell. The source study handled its data this way. Because only junctional sequences without quality scores were contained in the immunoSEQ output, filtering matching that applied to full-length reads could not be performed. To assign V/J genes and CDR3, sequences were annotated using PyIR, a Python wrapper for IgBLAST v1.9, with IMGT germline references. Reads with weak V/J assignments (E-value above 1e-6), missing CDR3, stop codons, out-of-frame junctions, or ambiguous translated residues were removed. A V3J clonotype was defined by an identical inferred V gene, J gene, and CDR3 amino acid sequence. Percentage overlap between repertoires was calculated by dividing the number of shared unique clonotypes by the size of the smaller repertoire. Three approaches were used to assess repertoire richness: RTK rarefaction, the Chao1 estimator, and Recon v2.1 estimates of unobserved clonotypes. OLGA was used to compute generation probabilities for all TCRbeta clonotypes that the gDNA method yielded from a handful of donors. TCRdb re-hosts the immuneACCESS table, in-frame sequences only. Its copies lack some clones; in the studies checked, an unresolved V gene accounts for under half of them, and the cause for the rest is not known. The V and J calls and clone size were taken over from that table, and D and trimming were inferred from the DNA. The sample profile shows around 1,900,000 clones; around 93% of them were found once. The top ten hold roughly 1.7% of the sample.

For CDR1 and CDR2, the germline V gene lists SGHVS and FQNEAQ. The junction shows trimming of 3 bases on V and 7 bases on J, plus 13 bases between the germline ends. The CDR3 numbers 13 residues from cysteine through phenylalanine. Only CDR3 DNA is held: 39 bases, read in frame from base 1. The sample belongs to a study of shared clonotypes between healthy human individuals (TCRdb year 2020). Background for the entire study: The cohort included three men and a couple of women between 18 and 49 years of age. For each donor, CD4 naive and CD4 memory were each run on three plates, CD8 naive on two plates, and CD8 memory on one plate. Libraries were prepared and TCR repertoires were sequenced by different laboratories using diverse techniques, in order to increase sequencing depth and limit assay-specific biases. The study deeply sequenced blood TCR repertoires of about 5 healthy adults to estimate repertoire size and the extent of clonotype sharing between individuals. Leukapheresis yielded between about 0.94 and 8.9 billion PBMCs per donor. Paper-wide results and their limitations: Based on pairwise subsampling, the degree of clonotype sharing among donors was expected to be affected by sequencing depth. Clonotypes shared by all four sorted-subset donors showed higher generation probabilities than non-shared clonotypes. Even with the large sequencing depth, rarefaction of the sorted-subset datasets indicated that sequencing was incomplete. Sampling was restricted to blood, and TCR repertoires in tissues likely differ from the TCR repertoires found in blood. When a handful of donors were compared, the shared fraction of clonotypes was around 5% for naive CD4, about 4% for naive CD8, more than 2% for memory CD4, and 0.4% for memory CD8. Because the study included only a small number of donors, the genetic and exposure-history diversity represented was limited. Estimated clonotype richness was generally larger for naive than for memory subsets.

The sequence derives from a man aged 18 to 30 in good health. Some clones in this sample may be carry-over from other donors' samples. The chain employs TRBV7-8 and TRBJ2-7, with no reliable assignment of the D segment. Sequences were obtained from naive CD8+ T cells from PBMCs. The cell subset or site label here, explained by the study, means: CD45RA+CCR7+. CDR3 region: CASSFGPAIEQYF. The DNA reads TGTGCCAGCAGCTTCGGGCCCGCTATAGAGCAGTACTTC.